This TCR beta chain was recorded in a study of identical twins (dated by TCRdb to about 2016). Notes on the research overall: TCR alpha and beta repertoires from monozygotic twins, unrelated adults of various ages and cord blood were deep-sequenced to test whether fetal clonotypes persist. Replicate twin experiments were performed at different times using different library preparation protocols to rule out contamination.

Every donor in the study was a healthy Caucasian. The twin cohort consisted of three pairs of female monozygotic twins, all aged about 18 to 29 years. Peripheral blood mononuclear cells were the source from which RNA for the TCR libraries was isolated. Library creation used 5' RACE. The sequencing machine was an Illumina HiSeq 2000. A universal primer binding site was introduced by template switching, and a unique molecular identifier was present in the final cDNA, enabling accurate counting of TCR cDNA molecules. First-strand cDNA for TCR alpha and beta chains was synthesized from specific primers in the conserved constant-segment region. To control for contamination, every cDNA library carried two barcodes: a SMART-Mk sample barcode plus Illumina barcodes. TruSeq adapter sequences and Illumina sample barcodes were added in two successive PCR steps. The TCR alpha and beta cDNA libraries were sequenced on the Illumina HiSeq platform using custom primers. The original pipeline was this. MiGEC processed the raw reads to extract unique molecular identifiers, while MiXCR was used to determine the CDR3 positions. Recombination models were inferred per individual with the repgenHMM and IGoR tools using an EM algorithm. The tcR package in R was used for shared clonotype analysis, with sharing normalized by the product of cloneset sizes. To study raw recombination without the effects of thymic and clonal selection, out-of-frame nonproductive sequences were analyzed. TCRdb cleaned the public reads at Q25 with fastp, built clones with MiXCR and kept in-frame beta chains. Each entry merges the rows of one CDR3 protein and shows their most common DNA and genes. The V and J calls were not made by the authors but by TCRdb's processing. The sample has hundreds of thousands of distinct CDR3 sequences on record, around a sixth of them singletons. The top ten clonotypes cover approximately 14% of the sample.

Many counts were recorded for this clonotype. The specificity of this receptor is unknown. No qualities accompany the bases; no much larger clone lies one base away. General conclusions and limits of the study: Fewer insertions were carried by abundant cord blood beta clonotypes, a similar but weaker trend appeared in young adult naive repertoires, and no such trend appeared in memory repertoires. Zero-insertion analyses could be partly confounded by invariant T cells such as MAIT and iNKT, though diverse VJ usage argued against such confounding for most clonotypes. The excess sharing between twins in beta out-of-frame sequences was weaker because fewer shared sequences reduced the signal-to-noise ratio. Because the same donors could not be followed over many years, the conclusions relied on cross-sectional statistical analysis. Out-of-frame TCR alpha sequences shared between twins showed an excess of low generation-probability sequences compared with coincidental sharing between unrelated individuals. In monozygotic twins, recombination models systematically underestimated out-of-frame TCR alpha sharing, but the models matched the sharing seen between unrelated individuals.

The CDR3 holds 11 amino acids from the cysteine to the phenylalanine. Of the read, only the CDR3 DNA is kept; its 33 bases are in frame from base 1. V drops 3 bases and J drops 8 bases, leaving 5 bases in between. These records were also assigned to another study, of T cells expressing NK-cell markers. The second study's authors report: About 8 donors provided sorted CD3+CD56+NKG2C+, CD3+CD56+NKG2C- and CD3+CD56-NKG2C+ T-cell subsets, whose TCR beta-chain repertoires were profiled. Among the eight sequenced donors, only one was HCMV-seronegative, while the other seven were HCMV-seropositive. In several experiments an anti-gammadeltaTCR antibody was added to restrict sorting to alphabetaTCR-expressing T cells. In over 5 donors, the dominant CD3+CD56+NKG2C+ clonotypes were among the top 10 CD8+ clonotypes and accounted for about 1.0-8% of CD8+ T cells. Those dominant clonotypes were again the most abundant among CD3+CD56-NKG2C+ cells in four donors, at roughly 25-60.1%. Whether the expanded NKG2C-expressing T cell clones were specific for HCMV antigens remained unclear. All eight donors whose samples were sequenced were randomly selected healthy volunteers, three of them men and five women. HCMV serostatus was determined by detecting HCMV-specific IgG in serum with a commercial ELISA kit. For about six donors, unsorted PBMC were also used to sequence bulk peripheral blood T-cell repertoires. Reads were demultiplexed and grouped by UMI with MIGEC, and clonotypes were assembled and quantified with MiTCR. Only TCR cDNA sequences supported by at least two reads were kept to exclude erroneous sequences. The tcR package was used for downstream repertoire analysis, and clonotypes were matched across fractions by CDR3 nucleotide sequence plus V segment. VDJmatch was used to annotate antigen specificity against VDJdb, with one amino acid substitution in CDR3 allowed.

The rearranged chain carries TRBV12-3 or TRBV12-4 and TRBJ2-1; too little of a D gene remains to name it. The material sequenced was PBMCs. This TCR derives from a woman in her late teens or twenties in good health. The sequenced DNA is TGTGCCAGCAGTTTTCGGGATGAGCAGTTCTTC. This translates into CASSFRDEQFF.